One and the same sample provided the 3 T cell receptor beta chains below, sequenced in a study of shared clonotypes between healthy human individuals. Sequencing used immunoSEQ multiplex PCR; TCRdb keeps in-frame clones, though not all of them. The table includes millions of clones, about 92% detected once. The sequenced sample consisted of naive CD4+ T cells sorted from blood. As to subset: CD45RA+ positively selected. The source is a man younger than 35 in good health.

About this clone itself: The sample holds other DNA sequences that translate to the same CDR3. The chain is built from TRBV30 and TRBJ2-5; either TRBD1 or TRBD2 may fit D (6 bases each). The CDR3 contains 14 residues. Trimming shortened V by 0 bases and J by 4 bases, and 12 bases separated the two germline ends. Germline CDR1 is GTSNPN and CDR2 is SVGIG (reference sequence). CDR3 amino acids: CAWSVLGGRETQYF. The CDR3 region has the DNA TGTGCCTGGAGTGTATTAGGGGGGAGAGAGACCCAGTACTTC.

This rearrangement joins TRBV9 to TRBJ2-1, with 15 bases matching TRBD2. CDR1 is SGDLS, CDR2 YYNGEE, per germline. The ends lost 3 bases at V and 9 bases at J; junction bases unmatched: 7. This CDR3 has 16 amino acids. For the CDR3, the DNA is TGTGCCAGCAGCGGAGGGACTAGCGGGGGGACGGGTGAGCAGTTCTTC. It translates to CASSGGTSGGTGEQFF.

V gene TRBV27 combines with J gene TRBJ1-6; D is uncertain. The CDR3 has 14 residues. V lost 2 bases to trimming and J lost 12 bases, with 14 bases between them. Germline V gene lookup returns CDR1 MNHEY and CDR2 SMNVEV (reference sequence). CDR3 protein: CASSLGGPWVPLHF. The CDR3 bases are TGTGCCAGCAGTTTAGGAGGCCCTTGGGTACCCCTCCACTTT.